The clone carrying this T cell receptor (beta chain) was observed a handful of times. No antigen is known for it. The source of the sample is a study of T cells in Graves' hyperthyroidism and ophthalmopathy. Whole-study findings and limits: Progression to ophthalmopathy was predicted a median of roughly 6.6 months early.

TCR beta CDR3 sequences were amplified from RNA transcripts. The TCR CDR3 first-round RT-PCR relied on the HTBI primer set. TCRdb used MiXCR to reprocess the multiplex PCR reads, holding one entry per CDR3 protein. The sample lists 600,000 to 850,000 distinct CDR3 sequences; around a sixth were seen once. Germline V gene data show CDR1 as LNHDA and CDR2 as SQIVND (reference sequence). Trimming pared 3 bases from V and 3 bases from J, leaving 9 bases between. The CDR3 has 14 amino acids. The sample was blood. This TCR was recovered from a woman between 50 and 59 years old with Graves' hyperthyroidism that later progressed to Graves' ophthalmopathy. This chain uses TRBV19 with TRBJ1-5; D gene ambiguous. The CDR3 loop is CASSIGRYNQPQHF. The CDR3 nucleotides are TGTGCCAGTAGTATCGGCAGGTACAATCAGCCCCAGCATTTT.